The 5 T cell receptor beta chains reported below all come from one sample, sequenced in a study of blood T cell repertoires in COVID-19. Using immunoSEQ multiplex PCR, the repertoire was profiled, and TCRdb retains in-frame clones only, with some absent. Among 40,000 to 60,000 clones listed, over 80% were seen once. Sequencing was done on a sample of peripheral blood. These receptors came from a man aged 50-60 years with acute or convalescent COVID-19.

The rearrangement links TRBV5-1 to TRBJ1-4; TRBD1 matches at 9 bases. After removal of 0 bases from V and 7 bases from J, the junction contained 4 bases not matched to a gene. Germline CDR1 reads SGHRS; CDR2 reads YFSETQ. CDR3 size: 15 residues. CDR3 protein: CASSLGRTGVEKLFF. The CDR3 region has the DNA TGCGCCAGCAGCTTGGGGAGGACAGGGGTTGAAAAACTGTTTTTT.

On this clone itself: The same CDR3 also results from other DNA sequences found in this sample. The chain carries TRBV2 and TRBJ1-6; 8 bases map to TRBD1. Germline trimming cut 7 bases from V and 10 bases from J; bases unmatched to any gene: 6. The CDR3 extends over 13 amino acids. Per germline, CDR1 SNHLY and CDR2 FYNNEI. The CDR3: CASTGQGWSPLHF. The CDR3 DNA reads as TGTGCCAGCACCGGACAGGGTTGGTCACCCCTCCACTTT.

The CDR3 loop is CASSLAGSAGQGNGYTF. The DNA of the CDR3 is TGTGCCAGCAGCTTAGCAGGAAGCGCGGGACAGGGTAATGGCTACACCTTC. The genes are TRBV7-2 and TRBJ1-2; TRBD1 agrees at 9 bases. V was clipped by 0 bases and J by 6 bases; unmatched bases: 11. This CDR3 is 17 amino acids long. Per the germline V gene, CDR1 is SGHTA and CDR2 is FQGNSA.

The chain links TRBV6-6 to TRBJ2-1, with D tentatively TRBD2 (7 bases). The CDR3 loop spans 16 amino acids. V was cut by 5 bases and J by 4 bases, with 18 bases left in between. The V gene's germline CDR1 is MNHNY and CDR2 SVGAGI (reference sequence). This CDR3 is CASSTQGLAVYNEQFF. The CDR3 DNA reads as TGTGCCAGCAGTACACAGGGCCTAGCGGTATACAATGAGCAGTTCTTC.

A single count supports this clone. This sequence joins TRBV30 and TRBJ1-5, with TRBD1 matching over 9 bases. V lost 4 bases and J lost 0; bases outside the gene matches: 4. The CDR3 contains 15 residues. Per the germline V gene, CDR1 is GTSNPN and CDR2 is SVGIG (reference sequence). CDR3 coding DNA: TGTGCCTGGAAAGGACAGGGGTATAGCAATCAGCCCCAGCATTTT. Protein sequence: CAWKGQGYSNQPQHF.